Listed below are T cell receptor beta chains from one sample, sequenced in a study of blood T cell repertoires in COVID-19. TCRdb keeps only in-frame clones here, not all; method: immunoSEQ multiplex PCR. The sample records about 200,000 clones, roughly 90% being singletons. The specimen was PBMCs or T cells enriched from blood (not recorded which). These TCRs come from a woman aged 18-30 years who had recovered from COVID-19. Both conserved end residues are part of each CDR3. The D gene is left open where the match is weak. Not every row has a clone size; where given, it reads once, few, many or a size class.

V	size	D	J	CDR3	DNA
TRBV5-1	NA	TRBD1	TRBJ2-7	CASSLGQVTEQYF	TGCGCCAGCAGCCTGGGACAGGTCACCGAGCAGTACTTC
TRBV24-1	once	NA	TRBJ1-2	CATSDLPPDRGKMPTF	TGTGCCACCAGTGATTTGCCTCCCGATCGGGGGAAGATGCCCACCTTC
TRBV9	NA	NA	TRBJ1-6	CASSVGQSAPLHF	TGTGCCAGCAGCGTCGGACAGTCGGCACCCCTCCACTTT
TRBV10-3	NA	TRBD1	TRBJ2-7	CAIKAPGQPEYEQYF	TGTGCCATCAAAGCTCCGGGACAGCCGGAGTACGAGCAGTACTTC
TRBV10-1	NA	TRBD1	TRBJ2-3	CARGDRNTDTQYF	TGCGCCAGGGGGGACAGAAACACAGATACGCAGTATTTT
TRBV27	once	TRBD2	TRBJ2-5	CASTFLGGKTQYF	TGTGCCAGCACCTTTTTGGGGGGGAAGACCCAGTACTTC
TRBV5-1	NA	TRBD1	TRBJ1-5	CASSLGGQGVRGQPQHF	TGCGCCAGCAGCTTGGGCGGACAGGGCGTCCGTGGGCAGCCCCAGCATTTT
TRBV27	NA	TRBD1	TRBJ2-6	CASSSFLDRGPSGANVLTF	TGTGCCAGCAGTTCCTTTTTGGACAGGGGACCCTCTGGGGCCAACGTCCTGACTTTC
TRBV4-2	NA	NA	TRBJ2-7	CASSQDITAYEQYF	TGTGCCAGCAGCCAAGATATCACGGCCTACGAGCAGTACTTC
TRBV10-1	NA	NA	TRBJ1-2	CASRNPSQNNYGYTF	TGCGCCAGCAGAAACCCCTCCCAGAACAACTATGGCTACACCTTC
TRBV24-1	NA	NA	TRBJ1-1	CATSDSRGPEAFF	TGTGCCACCAGTGATTCAAGGGGCCCTGAAGCTTTCTTT
TRBV9	NA	TRBD1	TRBJ2-1	CASSDINGRQGDTEQFF	TGTGCCAGCAGCGACATCAATGGACGACAGGGAGATACTGAGCAGTTCTTC